The clone carrying this T cell receptor beta chain was detected a few times. Its target is unknown. The data derive from a study of cytomegalovirus exposure and HLA in healthy donors. As for the study in general: Of the donors genotyped, about 390 in all, 81% fell in the Caucasian-associated ancestry cluster. Study-wide points: Cytomegalovirus association was assigned to some 160 TCR beta chains. Common viral pathogens were later found to be apparently linked to several of the most significant clusters. Fewer than 20,000 TCR beta sequences were associated with HLA alleles at 0.05 false discovery rate in a later analysis.

The PCR contained 60 Vbeta and 13 Jbeta primers. Libraries were prepared by immunoSEQ multiplex PCR; TCRdb keeps only in-frame clonotypes and omits some of them. This table holds some 180,000 clones, about 10% found once. The V end was cut by 3 bases, the J end by 4 bases, with 9 bases between. The CDR3 runs 13 residues. The germline gives CDR1 KGHSH, CDR2 LQKENI. The sample comprised PBMCs. The chain is built from TRBV18 and TRBJ1-1; the D gene is possibly TRBD1 (5 bases). The clonotype originates from a young woman in good health and CMV-seropositive. CDR3 in DNA: TGTGCCAGCTCACCCCAGGGAGGCACTGAAGCTTTCTTT. Encoded protein: CASSPQGGTEAFF.